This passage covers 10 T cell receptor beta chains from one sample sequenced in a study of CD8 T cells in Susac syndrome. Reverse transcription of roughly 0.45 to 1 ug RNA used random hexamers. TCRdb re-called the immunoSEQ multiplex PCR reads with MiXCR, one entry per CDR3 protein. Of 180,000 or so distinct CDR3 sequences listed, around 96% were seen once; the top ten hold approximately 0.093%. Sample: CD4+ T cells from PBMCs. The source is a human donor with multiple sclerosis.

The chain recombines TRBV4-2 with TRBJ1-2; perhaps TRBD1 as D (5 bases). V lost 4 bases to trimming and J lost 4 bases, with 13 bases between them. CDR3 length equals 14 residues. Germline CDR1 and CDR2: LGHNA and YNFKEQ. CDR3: CASSPGGVAYGYTF. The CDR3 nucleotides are TGTGCCAGCAGCCCCGGGGGGGTAGCCTATGGCTACACCTTC.

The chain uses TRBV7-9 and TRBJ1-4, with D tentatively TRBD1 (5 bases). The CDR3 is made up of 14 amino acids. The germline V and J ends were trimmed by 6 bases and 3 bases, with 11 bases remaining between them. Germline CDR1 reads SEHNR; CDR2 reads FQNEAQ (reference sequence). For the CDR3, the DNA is TGTGCCAGCAGTATTGGAGGGGCTAATGAAAAACTGTTTTTT. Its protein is CASSIGGANEKLFF.

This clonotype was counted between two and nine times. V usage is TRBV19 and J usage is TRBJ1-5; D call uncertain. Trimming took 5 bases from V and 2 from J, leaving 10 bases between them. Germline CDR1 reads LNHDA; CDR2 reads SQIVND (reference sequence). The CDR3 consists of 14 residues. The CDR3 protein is CASSPRAGNQPQHF. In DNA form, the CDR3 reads TGTGCCAGTAGTCCTCGGGCAGGCAATCAGCCCCAGCATTTT.

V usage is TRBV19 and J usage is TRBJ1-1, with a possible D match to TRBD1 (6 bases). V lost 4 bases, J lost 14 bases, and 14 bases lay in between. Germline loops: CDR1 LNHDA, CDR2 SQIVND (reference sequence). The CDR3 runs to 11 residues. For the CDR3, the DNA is TGTGCCAGTAGTACCCGAGGGGGATCCTTCTTT. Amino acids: CASSTRGGSFF. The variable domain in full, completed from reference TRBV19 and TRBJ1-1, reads DGGITQSPKYLFRKEGQNVTLSCEQNLNHDAMYWYRQDPGQGLRLIYYSQIVNDFQKGDIAEGYSVSREKKESFPLTVTSAQKNPTAFYLCASSTRGGSFFGQGTRLTVV.

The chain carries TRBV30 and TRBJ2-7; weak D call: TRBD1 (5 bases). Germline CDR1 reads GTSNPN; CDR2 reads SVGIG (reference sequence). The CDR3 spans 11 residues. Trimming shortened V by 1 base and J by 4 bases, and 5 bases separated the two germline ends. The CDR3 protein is CAWSGQYEQYF. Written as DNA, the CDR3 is TGTGCCTGGAGTGGACAGTACGAGCAGTACTTC.

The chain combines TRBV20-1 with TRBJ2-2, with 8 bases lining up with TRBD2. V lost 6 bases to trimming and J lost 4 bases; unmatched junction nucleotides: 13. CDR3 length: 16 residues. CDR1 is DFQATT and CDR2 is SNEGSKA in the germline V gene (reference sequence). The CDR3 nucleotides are TGCAGTGCCACTCCGGGACTAGGGGCCCTCACCGGGGAGCTGTTTTTT. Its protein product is CSATPGLGALTGELFF.

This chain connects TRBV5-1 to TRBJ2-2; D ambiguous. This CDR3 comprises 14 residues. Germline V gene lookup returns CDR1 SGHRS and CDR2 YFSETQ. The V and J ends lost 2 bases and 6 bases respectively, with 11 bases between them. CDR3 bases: TGCGCCAGCAGCTTTGTATCGGGTTCCGGGGAGCTGTTTTTT. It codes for CASSFVSGSGELFF.

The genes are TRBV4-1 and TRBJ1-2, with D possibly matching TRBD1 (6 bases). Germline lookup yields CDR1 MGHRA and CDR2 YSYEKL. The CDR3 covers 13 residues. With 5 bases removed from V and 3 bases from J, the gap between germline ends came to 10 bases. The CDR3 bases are TGCGCCAGCAGCACTCGGACAGACTATGGCTACACCTTC. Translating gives CASSTRTDYGYTF.

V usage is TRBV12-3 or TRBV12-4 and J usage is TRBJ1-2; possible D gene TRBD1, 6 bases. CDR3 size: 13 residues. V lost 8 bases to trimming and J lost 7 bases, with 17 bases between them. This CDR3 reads CASLLTGHSGYTF. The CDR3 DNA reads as TGTGCCAGCCTCTTGACAGGCCACAGTGGCTACACCTTC.

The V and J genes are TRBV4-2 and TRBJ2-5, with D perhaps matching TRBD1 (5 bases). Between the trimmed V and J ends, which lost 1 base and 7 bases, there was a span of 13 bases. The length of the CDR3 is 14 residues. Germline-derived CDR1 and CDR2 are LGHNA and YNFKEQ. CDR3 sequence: CASSQGAQGRTQYF. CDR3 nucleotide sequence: TGTGCCAGCAGCCAAGGGGCGCAGGGTAGGACCCAGTACTTC.